This TCR beta chain is from a study of blood T cell repertoires in COVID-19. Whole-study context: Researchers got acute and convalescent COVID-19 samples from the United States, Italy and Spain.

This CDR3 contains 14 residues. Looked up from germline, CDR1 is SGHRS and CDR2 is YFSETQ. Trimming cost V 3 bases and J 8 bases; bases outside gene matches: 6. As handled by the study authors: Using reference gene primer amplification, nucleated cell counts were estimated. Produced via immunoSEQ multiplex PCR; TCRdb's table is partial and in-frame only. That table supplies the V and J calls and clone size; D and trimming were determined from the DNA. Among roughly 73,000 clones, roughly nine tenths were seen once, and the ten largest hold roughly 3.6%. The genes are TRBV5-1 and TRBJ2-4, with TRBD1 matching 9 bases. The clonotype was recovered from a man between 70 and 80 years old with active COVID-19. The specimen was peripheral blood. The CDR3 nucleotides read TGCGCCAGCAGCTACGGACAGGGGACGGACATTCAGTACTTC. It translates to CASSYGQGTDIQYF. Looking up the rest from reference TRBV5-1 and TRBJ2-4 gives the full variable domain: KAGVTQTPRYLIKTRGQQVTLSCSPISGHRSVSWYQQTPGQGLQFLFEYFSETQRNKGNFPGRFSGRQFSNSRSEMNVSTLELGDSALYLCASSYGQGTDIQYFGAGTRLSVL.